This is a list of T cell receptor beta chains from one sample in a study of blood T cell repertoires in COVID-19. Method: immunoSEQ multiplex PCR; TCRdb's copy keeps in-frame clones and lacks some. Of some 290,000 clones in the sample, 90% to 95% were seen once. Sequences were obtained from PBMCs or T cells enriched from blood (not recorded which). The receptors were sampled from a woman aged 25 to 45 who had been exposed to COVID-19. Both conserved end residues are part of each CDR3. A D gene is named only where the DNA matches it firmly. Where a row states a size, it is once, few, many or the class of an expanded clone; other rows omit it.

V gene: TRBV29-1; clone size: -; D gene: TRBD1; J gene: TRBJ1-2; CDR3 protein: CSVPGTGVPLYGYTF; CDR3 DNA: TGCAGCGTGCCCGGGACAGGGGTACCCCTCTATGGCTACACCTTC
V gene: TRBV11-2; clone size: -; D gene: TRBD2; J gene: TRBJ2-1; CDR3 protein: CASSLNSRERGASDNEQFF; CDR3 DNA: TGTGCCAGCAGCTTAAACAGCCGGGAGCGGGGAGCCTCAGACAATGAGCAGTTCTTC
V gene: TRBV9; clone size: medium-sized; D gene: TRBD1; J gene: TRBJ1-1; CDR3 protein: CASSPGTAEAFF; CDR3 DNA: TGTGCCAGCAGCCCTGGGACAGCTGAAGCTTTCTTT
V gene: TRBV6-1; clone size: -; D gene: -; J gene: TRBJ1-6; CDR3 protein: CASSEAPEDSPLHF; CDR3 DNA: TGTGCCAGCAGTGAAGCGCCGGAGGATTCACCCCTCCACTTT
V gene: TRBV7-2; clone size: -; D gene: TRBD1; J gene: TRBJ2-7; CDR3 protein: CASSPSGGRGQYF; CDR3 DNA: TGTGCCAGCAGCCCCTCAGGGGGTCGCGGGCAGTACTTC
V gene: TRBV29-1; clone size: -; D gene: TRBD1; J gene: TRBJ2-3; CDR3 protein: CSVRTGSTDTQYF; CDR3 DNA: TGCAGCGTCCGGACAGGGTCCACAGATACGCAGTATTTT
V gene: TRBV2; clone size: -; D gene: TRBD1; J gene: TRBJ1-2; CDR3 protein: CASRQTGINYGYTF; CDR3 DNA: TGTGCCAGCAGACAGACAGGGATTAACTATGGCTACACCTTC
V gene: TRBV7-3; clone size: -; D gene: TRBD1; J gene: TRBJ1-1; CDR3 protein: CASSLDRGGEAFF; CDR3 DNA: TGTGCCAGCAGCTTAGACAGGGGGGGTGAAGCTTTCTTT
V gene: TRBV6-5; clone size: -; D gene: -; J gene: TRBJ1-6; CDR3 protein: CASSSGPHNSPLHF; CDR3 DNA: TGTGCCAGCAGTAGCGGGCCCCATAATTCACCCCTCCACTTT
V gene: TRBV5-4; clone size: -; D gene: -; J gene: TRBJ2-5; CDR3 protein: CASSLGGYQETQYF; CDR3 DNA: TGTGCCAGCAGCTTGGGCGGGTACCAAGAGACCCAGTACTTC
V gene: TRBV7-9; clone size: -; D gene: TRBD2; J gene: TRBJ2-2; CDR3 protein: CASSSLGGEFGGELFF; CDR3 DNA: TGTGCCAGCAGCTCCCTCGGGGGGGAGTTTGGCGGGGAGCTGTTTTTT